Here is one T cell receptor beta chain with its context. Its specificity is unknown. Germline V gives CDR1 MNHNS, CDR2 SASEGT. V gave up 6 bases and J gave up 0 bases, with 8 bases separating them. The CDR3 length is 13 residues. Time point given: blood 2 weeks post-SBRT. Indicated treatment: 15 Gy SBRT to primary tumor, nephrectomy 4 weeks later. This sample is part of a study of radiation and T cells in renal cell carcinoma. General study findings and limits: In blood, top tumor clones expanded by 2 weeks, shrinking by 4.

Libraries were prepared by immunoSEQ multiplex PCR; TCRdb keeps only in-frame clonotypes and omits some of them. The data show about 130,000 clones, 88% seen once. The V gene is TRBV6-1, the J gene TRBJ1-1; D is unresolved. This TCR came from a woman in her seventies with renal cell carcinoma. The sample here was blood, taken from a patient whose treatment included radiotherapy and nephrectomy. CDR3: CASRFQLNTEAFF. The CDR3 DNA follows: TGTGCCAGCAGGTTCCAGTTGAACACTGAAGCTTTCTTT.